The TCR beta chain under discussion was sequenced for a study of blood T cell repertoires in COVID-19. V shed 6 bases and J shed 7 bases, with 15 bases lying between them. The CDR3 runs to 13 residues. Germline V gene data show CDR1 as MDHEN and CDR2 as SYDVKM. TCRdb's table, derived via immunoSEQ multiplex PCR, lists solely in-frame clones and lacks some. Here the sample spans roughly 100,000 clones, approximately 78% being singletons. Sequencing was performed on peripheral blood. The genes are TRBV28 and TRBJ1-1, with D unresolved. The clonotype comes from a man aged 55-75 years with active or convalescent COVID-19. The CDR3 region has the DNA TGTGCCAGCAGGGAGAGGGTTTATGGTGAAGCTTTCTTT. Residues: CASRERVYGEAFF.